The 4 T cell receptor beta chains below were found in one sample sequenced in a study of CD8 T cells in Susac syndrome. Random-hexamer reverse transcription was applied to roughly 0.5 to 1 ug RNA. One entry per CDR3 protein, called by TCRdb with MiXCR from the immunoSEQ multiplex PCR reads. The sample yields about 150,000 distinct CDR3 sequences, nearly 97% seen once. The sequenced sample was CD8+ T cells from PBMCs. The source of these receptors is a human donor with multiple sclerosis.

In its sample, this clonotype was seen once. The rearrangement links TRBV15 to TRBJ1-1; TRBD1 aligns across 12 bases. Per germline, CDR1 LNHNV and CDR2 YYDKDF (reference sequence). The CDR3 loop spans 15 amino acids. V lost 2 bases, J lost 5 bases, and 3 bases stayed unmatched. The CDR3 bases are TGTGCCACCAGCAGAAGGGACAGGGGGCAGACTGAAGCTTTCTTT. Residues: CATSRRDRGQTEAFF.

The rearrangement joins TRBV6-4 to TRBJ2-1; TRBD1 matches 7 bases. The CDR3 runs 14 residues. V dropped 6 bases and J dropped 5; count of bases not matched to a gene: 7. Germline CDR1 reads MRHNA; CDR2 reads SNTAGT. CDR3 loop: CASREQTGNNEQFF. The CDR3 DNA follows: TGTGCCAGCAGGGAGCAGACAGGGAACAATGAGCAGTTCTTC.

The J gene is TRBJ2-6, the V gene TRBV12-3 or TRBV12-4; 8 nucleotides match TRBD1. The CDR3 consists of 19 residues. With 5 bases clipped from V and 3 bases from J, the junction kept 15 bases outside the gene matches. CDR3 protein: CASSPPDREPLFGANVLTF. Written as DNA, the CDR3 is TGTGCCAGCAGTCCACCGGACAGGGAACCCCTCTTTGGGGCCAACGTCCTGACTTTC.

This chain uses TRBV7-9 with TRBJ2-7; 7 bases are a match to TRBD1. The junction had 5 bases not matched to a gene; V was cut back by 5 bases and J by 4 bases. The CDR3 has 13 amino acids. Germline V CDR1 and CDR2: SEHNR, FQNEAQ (reference sequence). DNA for the CDR3: TGTGCCAGCAGCGGGCAGGGACAGTACGAGCAGTACGTC. It encodes CASSGQGQYEQYV.